These 15 T cell receptor beta chains share one sample of origin, sequenced in a study of patients with pleural tuberculosis. TCRdb reprocessed the reads with MiXCR, giving one entry per CDR3 protein. The sample includes around 49,000 distinct CDR3 sequences, approximately 7.9% seen only once; the top ten take 15% to 20%. The receptor source for this set is a human donor with pleural tuberculosis.

The sample holds many counts of this clonotype. This rearrangement joins TRBV4-1 to TRBJ2-1, with D perhaps matching TRBD1 (5 bases). Between the trimmed V and J ends, which lost 1 base and 3 bases, there was a span of 13 bases. The CDR3 runs to 16 residues. In germline, CDR1 is MGHRA, CDR2 YSYEKL. The CDR3 here is CASSQVSGSYYNEQFF. CDR3 in DNA: TGCGCCAGCAGCCAAGTATCAGGGTCCTACTACAATGAGCAGTTCTTC.

The table lists this clonotype with many counts. This sequence joins TRBV2 and TRBJ2-3; the D is unclear. Germline V gives CDR1 SNHLY, CDR2 FYNNEI. V was pared by 8 bases and J by 0 bases, with 6 bases between. This CDR3 has 12 amino acids. In nucleotides, the CDR3 is TGTGCCAGCGGGGTTAGCACAGATACGCAGTATTTT. Encoded protein: CASGVSTDTQYF.

This clonotype was detected ten times or more. The gene calls are TRBV20-1 and TRBJ2-1; D remains ambiguous. The CDR3 has 13 residues. In germline, CDR1 is DFQATT, CDR2 SNEGSKA (reference sequence). V was shortened by 0 bases and J by 3 bases, with 6 bases between the two germline ends. The CDR3: CSARDPGYNEQFF. In DNA form, the CDR3 reads TGCAGTGCTAGAGATCCAGGCTACAATGAGCAGTTCTTC.

Points on this clonotype: One junction end disagrees with the germline gene, perhaps due to a read error. The genes are TRBV4-2 and TRBJ2-5, with TRBD1 as a possible D gene (5 bases). Germline V gives CDR1 LGHNA, CDR2 YNFKEQ. There are 13 residues in the CDR3. The CDR3 coding sequence is TGTGCCAGCAGATCAGGGATCCAAGAGACCCCGTACTTC. Its translation is CASRSGIQETPYF.

This clonotype was counted at least ten times. This chain links TRBV11-2 with TRBJ2-2; 9 bases agree with TRBD1. Germline values: CDR1 SGHAT, CDR2 FQNNGV. This CDR3 is 13 amino acids long. The ends lost 5 bases at V and 13 bases at J; junction bases unmatched: 8. CDR3 coding DNA: TGTGCCAGCAGCCTGGACAGGGGCCAAGGGCTGTTTTTT. Protein: CASSLDRGQGLFF.

This clonotype has ten or more counts. The CDR3 spells CASRGQGGYEQYF. The CDR3 DNA reads as TGTGCCAGCAGAGGACAGGGAGGCTACGAGCAGTACTTC. The chain carries TRBV11-1 and TRBJ2-7, with 8 bases fitting TRBD1. Losses at the gene ends were 6 bases for V and 3 bases for J; bases not matched to a gene: 4. The CDR3 sequence is 13 residues long. The germline CDR1 and CDR2 sequences are SGHAT and FQDESV (reference sequence).

The sample holds many counts of this clonotype. The chain employs TRBV15 and TRBJ2-3; D not resolved. The germline CDR1 and CDR2 sequences are LNHNV and YYDKDF (reference sequence). The CDR3 is 16 residues long. Between the trimmed V and J ends, which lost 5 bases and 2 bases, there was a span of 17 bases. The CDR3 spells CATSSRRITITDTQYF. The CDR3 DNA sequence: TGTGCCACCAGCTCACGACGTATAACTATCACAGATACGCAGTATTTT. Full variable domain (outside the CDR3, taken from reference TRBV15 and TRBJ2-3): DAMVIQNPRYQVTQFGKPVTLSCSQTLNHNVMYWYQQKSSQAPKLLFHYYDKDFNNEADTPDNFQSRRPNTSFCFLDIRSPGLGDTAMYLCATSSRRITITDTQYFGPGTRLTVL.

At least ten counts were recorded for this clonotype. The chain joins TRBV3-1 to TRBJ1-1; D uncertain. CDR1 is LGHDT, CDR2 YNNKEL, per germline (reference sequence). The CDR3 has 13 residues. Trimming took off 1 base at V and 6 bases at J, with 9 bases between the two ends. The CDR3 loop is CASSQVSRSEAFF. The CDR3 DNA reads TGTGCCAGCAGCCAAGTTTCCCGGTCTGAAGCTTTCTTT.

The table lists this clonotype with many counts. This sequence joins TRBV25-1 and TRBJ2-2; D uncertain. The CDR3 extends over 13 amino acids. Looked up from germline, CDR1 is MGHDK and CDR2 is SYGVNS. V was shortened by 2 bases and J by 5 bases, with 6 bases between the two germline ends. The CDR3 nucleotides are TGTGCCAGCAGTGAAGCAGGAACCGGGGAGCTGTTTTTT. The encoded protein is CASSEAGTGELFF.

Ten or more counts support this clonotype. V usage is TRBV12-3 or TRBV12-4 and J usage is TRBJ2-2, with D unresolved. V was cut by 5 bases and J by 4 bases, with 8 bases left in between. The CDR3 sequence is 13 residues long. The CDR3: CASSQRSTGELFF. DNA of the CDR3: TGTGCCAGCAGTCAGAGATCCACCGGGGAGCTGTTTTTT.

This clonotype was seen many times. The chain is built from TRBV11-2 and TRBJ2-3, with D tentatively TRBD2 (5 bases). Germline V CDR1 and CDR2: SGHAT, FQNNGV. Trimming removed 5 bases from V and 4 bases from J, with 7 bases in between. There are 12 residues in the CDR3. CDR3 nucleotide sequence: TGTGCCAGCAGCCCCGGGGCAGATACGCAGTATTTT. Its protein is CASSPGADTQYF.

The rearrangement uses TRBV20-1 and TRBJ2-1; the D gene is possibly TRBD1 (5 bases). The V end lost 3 bases, the J end lost 10 bases, and 10 bases lay between the germline ends. Germline CDR1 DFQATT, CDR2 SNEGSKA (reference sequence). This CDR3 spans 11 amino acids. CDR3 protein: CSASGRTEQFF. The CDR3 DNA sequence: TGCAGTGCTAGCGGCCGGACAGAGCAGTTCTTC.

As regards this clonotype: A much larger clone differs from this one at a single base, so this may be a read error. This chain joins TRBV10-3 and TRBJ2-1, with D unclear. CDR3 length: 13 residues. V was clipped by 3 bases and J by 13 bases, with 16 bases between them. Per germline, CDR1 ENHRY and CDR2 SYGVKD. Here the CDR3 reads CAISDQIQETQFF. In DNA form, the CDR3 reads TGTGCCATCAGTGATCAAATTCAAGAGACCCAGTTCTTC.

This clonotype was detected ten times or more. The chain employs TRBV28 and TRBJ2-7, with 8 bases lining up with TRBD1. Germline V CDR1 and CDR2: MDHEN, SYDVKM. The ends lost 6 bases at V and 2 bases at J; junction bases unmatched: 6. The CDR3 is made up of 14 amino acids. CDR3 DNA: TGTGCCAGCAGGGCCGGGACAGGACCCTACGAGCAGTACTTC. Its translation is CASRAGTGPYEQYF.

In this sample, this clonotype turned up many times. Here the CDR3 DNA reads TGTGCCAGCAGTGTGGGCCTTCGCTACGAGCAGTACTTC. Encoded protein: CASSVGLRYEQYF. The chain joins TRBV6-1 to TRBJ2-7, with D unclear. The CDR3 totals 13 residues. Per germline, CDR1 MNHNS and CDR2 SASEGT. Between the trimmed V and J ends, which lost 4 bases and 3 bases, there was a span of 10 bases.